This T cell receptor (beta chain) was sequenced in a study of blood T cell repertoires in COVID-19 (dated by TCRdb to the early 2020s). As for the study more broadly: Samples covering the acute and convalescent phases of COVID-19 were provided by collaborators in the United States, Italy and Spain. The samples were drawn from the first 160 participants of the ongoing ImmuneRACE study and from 950 to 1,500 subjects provided by 6 global collaborators. The repertoires were released in a freely available public database meant as a resource for research on the immune response to SARS-CoV-2. Deeply sampled blood TCRbeta repertoires from subjects exposed to, actively infected with, or recovered from COVID-19 were included in the dataset. The material from the prospective study consisted of cDNA or gDNA derived from T cells, B-cell-depleted T cells, or PBMCs. Where available, HLA class I and class II types were obtained from metadata supplied by the sample provider rather than from assay-based typing. The sample metadata nearly always contained a de-identified subject ID, COVID-19 status, age in years and sex. The paper's findings and limits, for the study overall: Clinical and demographic metadata were provided uncurated, with the amount varying by source and participant.

The collaborating institutions used their own protocols to collect whole blood in K2EDTA tubes. For TCRbeta analysis, collaborators shipped samples as frozen whole blood, isolated PBMCs, or DNA extracted from either of those sample types. As regards this clone: No cognate antigen has been identified for it. Base qualities were left out, and no much larger clone turns up one base away.

The immunoSEQ Assay, a bias-controlled multiplex PCR, was used to amplify TCRbeta CDR3 regions from genomic DNA. In the authors' own workflow: Within the assay, amplification of reference gene primers was used to estimate how many nucleated cells each sample contained. To quantify the absolute abundance of each unique TCRbeta CDR3 rearrangement, sequence reads were collapsed and filtered. For each sample, productive Simpson clonality was calculated by taking the square root of Simpson's diversity index across productive rearrangements. TCRdb stores this immuneACCESS table with in-frame sequences only. Part of the clones is absent; in the studies checked, under half of the shortfall reflects unresolved V genes, and no reason is known for the rest. The DNA was the basis for D and trimming; V, J and clone size are from that table. The table for this sample lists around 220,000 clones; approximately 80% of them were counted only once. More than 9% of the sample is in the top ten clones.

Via the germline V gene (reference sequence), CDR1 is LNHDA and CDR2 SQIVND. The CDR3 measures 13 amino acids from cysteine to phenylalanine. The entry retains the CDR3 DNA only, 39 bases that are in frame from base 1. Trimming accounts for 7 bases at V and 7 bases at J, while the number of junction bases matched to no gene is 5. The source material was peripheral blood. The sequence links TRBV19 to TRBJ1-5; TRBD1 fits 9 bases in the junction. The TCR originated in an elderly woman with acute or convalescent COVID-19. The CDR3 region has the sequence CASKTGGWQPQHF. The nucleotide sequence reads as follows: TGTGCCAGTAAAACAGGGGGCTGGCAGCCCCAGCATTTT.